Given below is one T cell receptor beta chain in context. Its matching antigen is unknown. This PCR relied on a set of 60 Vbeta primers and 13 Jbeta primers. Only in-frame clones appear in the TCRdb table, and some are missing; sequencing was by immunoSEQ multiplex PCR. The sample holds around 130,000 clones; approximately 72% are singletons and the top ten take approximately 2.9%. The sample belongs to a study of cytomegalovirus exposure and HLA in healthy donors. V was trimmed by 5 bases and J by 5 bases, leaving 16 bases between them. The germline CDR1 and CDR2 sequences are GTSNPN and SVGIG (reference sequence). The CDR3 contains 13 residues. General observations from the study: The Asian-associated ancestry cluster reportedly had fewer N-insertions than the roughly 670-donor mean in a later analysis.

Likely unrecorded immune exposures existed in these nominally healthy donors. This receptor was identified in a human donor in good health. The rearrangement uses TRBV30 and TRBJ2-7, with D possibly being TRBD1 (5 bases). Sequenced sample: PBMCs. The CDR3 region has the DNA TGTGCCTGGGGGCTCCCCCCCAGGGACGAGCAGTACTTC. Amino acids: CAWGLPPRDEQYF.